Listed below are T cell receptor beta chains from one sample, sequenced in a study of T-cell reconstitution after alpha-beta-depleted transplantation in children. TCRdb re-called the PCR reads with MiXCR, one entry per CDR3 protein. The sample includes 450,000 to 550,000 distinct CDR3 sequences, over 10% seen only once; the top ten take 14%. Here the sequenced sample was PBMCs, mostly from graft donor cells, taken 180 days after TCRalphabeta/CD19-depleted stem cell transplant. The receptors stem from a female patient aged 2-15 years who had a stem cell transplant for aplastic anemia, so the T cells may come from the graft donor. Each CDR3 is given with its conserved first and last residue. D genes are given only for firm matches. Size is stated for part of the rows, as once, few or many counts, or as a class when the clone is expanded.

many 16 TRBJ2-3 TRBV7-7 TRBD2 CASSRSSGRHTDTQYF TGTGCCAGCAGCCGATCTAGCGGGAGGCACACAGATACGCAGTATTTT
many 16 TRBJ2-5 TRBV7-9 TRBD2 CASSQRTSGIQETQYF TGTGCCAGCAGCCAACGGACTAGCGGGATTCAAGAGACCCAGTACTTC
many 13 TRBJ1-3 TRBV12-3/TRBV12-4 - CASSFTVGNTIYF TGTGCCAGCAGTTTCACAGTCGGAAACACCATATATTTT
- 14 TRBJ2-7 TRBV20-1 - CSARESPNVYEQYF TGCAGTGCTAGAGAGAGCCCGAACGTCTACGAGCAGTACTTC
few 13 TRBJ2-3 TRBV5-1 - CASRDAGHDTQYF TGCGCCAGCAGGGACGCGGGCCACGATACGCAGTATTTT
- 16 TRBJ2-3 TRBV5-5 - CASSVFLTELANTQYF TGTGCCAGCAGCGTCTTCCTGACAGAACTTGCCAATACGCAGTATTTT
few 14 TRBJ2-1 TRBV5-1 - CASSFQGGNGEQFF TGCGCCAGCAGCTTCCAGGGAGGTAACGGTGAGCAGTTCTTC
- 17 TRBJ2-6 TRBV28 - CASSFWGEGSGANVLTF TGTGCCAGCAGTTTTTGGGGCGAGGGCTCTGGGGCCAACGTCCTGACTTTC
many 15 TRBJ1-1 TRBV12-3/TRBV12-4 TRBD1 CASSPRGRENTEAFF TGTGCCAGCAGTCCCAGGGGGCGAGAGAACACTGAAGCTTTCTTT
few 16 TRBJ1-1 TRBV20-1 TRBD1 CSASEHRGHMNTEAFF TGCAGTGCTAGCGAACACAGGGGGCACATGAACACTGAAGCTTTCTTT
few 15 TRBJ2-1 TRBV5-1 TRBD1 CASSLEGQFYNEQFF TGCGCCAGCAGCTTGGAGGGACAGTTCTACAATGAGCAGTTCTTC
many 14 TRBJ2-7 TRBV20-1 TRBD2 CSAARTSGGYEQYF TGCAGTGCGGCACGGACTAGCGGCGGCTACGAGCAGTACTTC
many 14 TRBJ1-6 TRBV16 TRBD1 CASSRQGDNSPLHF TGTGCCAGCAGCCGACAGGGGGATAATTCACCCCTCCACTTT
many 16 TRBJ1-3 TRBV10-3 TRBD1 CAISEQTTGWGNTIYF TGTGCCATCAGTGAGCAGACGACAGGGTGGGGTAACACCATATATTTT
few 13 TRBJ2-3 TRBV3-1 TRBD1 CASSQDKGAPGYF TGTGCCAGCAGCCAAGATAAGGGGGCCCCCGGGTATTTT
many 17 TRBJ2-3 TRBV4-3 - CASSQPGPSRRADTQYF TGCGCCAGCAGCCAACCTGGGCCTAGTAGGAGGGCAGATACGCAGTATTTT
- 18 TRBJ2-1 TRBV7-3 TRBD2 CASSLKPGLAGVKNEQFF TGTGCCAGCAGCTTAAAACCCGGACTAGCGGGAGTCAAAAATGAGCAGTTCTTC
- 15 TRBJ2-5 TRBV13 TRBD1 CASSSPGQGYKTQYF TGTGCCAGCAGCTCTCCGGGACAGGGGTACAAGACCCAGTACTTC
- 13 TRBJ2-5 TRBV9 - CASSMTGAETQYF TGTGCCAGCAGCATGACAGGCGCTGAGACCCAGTACTTC
- 16 TRBJ2-1 TRBV7-3 TRBD1 CASSLNRGNSLSEQFF TGTGCCAGCAGCCTAAACAGGGGGAACTCTCTCAGTGAGCAGTTCTTC
- 15 TRBJ1-4 TRBV19 - CASSPELGLNEKLFF TGTGCCAGTAGTCCCGAGCTGGGCTTAAATGAAAAACTGTTTTTT
many 16 TRBJ2-2 TRBV5-1 TRBD2 CASSLVYPSGTGELFF TGCGCCAGCAGCTTGGTCTACCCTAGCGGCACCGGGGAGCTGTTTTTT
few 17 TRBJ2-3 TRBV6-2/TRBV6-3 TRBD2 CASSWGTSGSRTDTQYF TGTGCCAGCAGTTGGGGGACTAGCGGGAGCCGAACAGATACGCAGTATTTT
many 16 TRBJ2-2 TRBV29-1 - CSVRKRDPKNTGELFF TGCAGCGTGAGAAAGAGGGATCCAAAGAACACCGGGGAGCTGTTTTTT
- 18 TRBJ2-1 TRBV7-6 - CASSLEDAGPGSYNEQFF TGTGCCAGCAGCTTAGAAGATGCAGGCCCGGGCTCCTACAATGAGCAGTTCTTC
many 16 TRBJ2-1 TRBV5-8 - CASSPRGSGWDNEQFF TGTGCCAGCAGCCCCCGTGGGTCGGGCTGGGACAATGAGCAGTTCTTC
- 14 TRBJ1-2 TRBV27 TRBD1 CASSPDRGRGGYTF TGTGCCAGCAGCCCTGACAGGGGGCGCGGTGGCTACACCTTC
- 15 TRBJ2-4 TRBV12-3/TRBV12-4 - CASSPTHRVGGIQYF TGTGCCAGCAGCCCTACTCACAGGGTTGGGGGCATTCAGTACTTC
few 15 TRBJ1-1 TRBV28 TRBD1 CASSSTGTGLTEAFF TGTGCCAGCAGCTCAACCGGGACAGGGTTGACTGAAGCTTTCTTT
- 15 TRBJ2-3 TRBV20-1 TRBD2 CSAIVPTSGTDTQYF TGCAGTGCTATAGTCCCGACTAGCGGCACAGATACGCAGTATTTT
once 17 TRBJ1-1 TRBV5-6 TRBD1 CASSLDRGRVVNTEAFF TGTGCCAGCAGCTTGGACAGGGGGCGCGTGGTGAACACTGAAGCTTTCTTT
few 11 TRBJ2-7 TRBV20-1 - CSARDLTKQYF TGCAGTGCTAGAGATTTAACGAAACAGTACTTC
- 13 TRBJ1-2 TRBV11-2 - CASTLQPNYGYTF TGTGCCAGCACCCTACAACCTAACTATGGCTACACCTTC
few 11 TRBJ2-7 TRBV10-3 - CATDNSYEQYF TGTGCCACCGACAACTCCTACGAGCAGTACTTC
- 18 TRBJ2-2 TRBV3-1 - CASSQVGFTDINTGELFF TGTGCCAGCAGCCAAGTGGGGTTCACAGACATCAACACCGGGGAGCTGTTTTTT
- 15 TRBJ2-3 TRBV10-3 - CAISPQGIPTDTQYF TGTGCCATCAGCCCGCAGGGGATTCCCACAGATACGCAGTATTTT
- 15 TRBJ2-1 TRBV27 TRBD2 CASSTGPSGYNEQFF TGTGCCAGCAGTACCGGGCCTAGCGGGTACAATGAGCAGTTCTTC
- 13 TRBJ1-1 TRBV20-1 TRBD1 CSARTGMNTEAFF TGCAGTGCTCGGACAGGGATGAACACTGAAGCTTTCTTT
many 14 TRBJ1-4 TRBV20-1 - CSARDRGLSEKLFF TGCAGTGCTAGAGATCGGGGACTGTCTGAAAAACTGTTTTTT
many 13 TRBJ1-1 TRBV18 TRBD1 CASTNGQGTEAFF TGTGCCAGCACCAATGGACAGGGCACTGAAGCTTTCTTT
few 16 TRBJ1-6 TRBV5-1 - CASSARGTPGNSPLHF TGCGCCAGCAGCGCCAGAGGGACGCCCGGTAATTCACCCCTCCACTTT
many 15 TRBJ2-5 TRBV12-3/TRBV12-4 - CASRSGGHPAKTQYF TGTGCCAGCAGATCCGGGGGGCATCCTGCGAAGACCCAGTACTTC
many 15 TRBJ2-7 TRBV10-3 - CAISDFYRDSTEQYF TGTGCCATCAGTGACTTTTACAGGGATTCCACCGAGCAGTACTTC
- 17 TRBJ2-1 TRBV20-1 - CSARDHLGGDVYNEQFF TGCAGTGCTAGAGACCACCTAGGGGGAGACGTATACAATGAGCAGTTCTTC
- 13 TRBJ1-5 TRBV12-3/TRBV12-4 - CASRGNSNQPQHF TGTGCCAGCAGGGGAAATAGCAATCAGCCCCAGCATTTT
- 19 TRBJ2-2 TRBV6-1 TRBD2 CASSPGSSGRAGAGGELFF TGTGCCAGCAGTCCGGGAAGTAGCGGGAGGGCCGGTGCCGGAGGGGAGCTGTTTTTT
few 11 TRBJ1-4 TRBV29-1 - CSVLYSEKLFF TGCAGCGTTCTATATAGTGAAAAACTGTTTTTT
- 13 TRBJ2-2 TRBV20-1 - CSARETCCGELFF TGCAGTGCTAGAGAGACCTGTTGCGGGGAGCTGTTTTTT
many 15 TRBJ2-1 TRBV5-1 - CASSWNVLTPDEQFF TGCGCCAGCAGCTGGAACGTTTTAACGCCGGATGAGCAGTTCTTC
many 15 TRBJ1-4 TRBV27 - CASGPKGQLSEKLFF TGTGCCTCCGGACCGAAGGGCCAGCTATCTGAAAAACTGTTTTTT
few 13 TRBJ2-3 TRBV30 - CAWSMGSTDTQYF TGTGCCTGGAGTATGGGTAGCACAGATACGCAGTATTTT
- 15 TRBJ2-2 TRBV12-3/TRBV12-4 - CASSSAAQRIGELFF TGTGCCAGCAGTTCAGCTGCACAAAGGATCGGGGAGCTGTTTTTT